The 31 T cell receptor beta chains listed next were all sequenced from one sample in a study of T cell responses to AZD1222 COVID-19 vaccine. Produced via immunoSEQ multiplex PCR; TCRdb's table is partial and in-frame only. Found here are approximately 190,000 clones, over 85% of them singletons; the top ten hold approximately 4%. The material sequenced was peripheral blood, taken 28 days after the second dose of the MenACWY control vaccine. These receptors all come from an adult who received the MenACWY meningococcal vaccine as a control.

This sequence joins TRBV27 and TRBJ2-3; 9 nucleotides match TRBD2. CDR1 is MNHEY, CDR2 SMNVEV, per germline (reference sequence). J was trimmed by 2 bases and V by 4 bases; bases with no gene match: 10. CDR3 length equals 17 residues. CDR3 nucleotides: TGTGCCAGCAGTTCCTCACGACTAGCGGTTACCACAGATACGCAGTATTTT. This encodes CASSSSRLAVTTDTQYF.

V is TRBV5-4 and J is TRBJ2-2; possibly TRBD1 or TRBD2 for D (5 bases each). The CDR3 contains 15 residues. The ends were cut back, 3 bases at V and 2 bases at J, with 11 bases in the middle. Germline V gene sequence: CDR1 SGHNT, CDR2 YYREEE (reference sequence). CDR3 region: CASSSGPTNTGELFF. In nucleotides, the CDR3 is TGTGCCAGCAGCTCGGGACCGACTAACACCGGGGAGCTGTTTTTT.

J is TRBJ1-4 and V is TRBV18, with D uncertain. Trimming pared 3 bases from V and 7 bases from J, leaving 6 bases between. This CDR3 is 12 amino acids long. The germline V gene encodes CDR1 KGHSH and CDR2 LQKENI. The CDR3 DNA reads as TGTGCCAGCTCACCGTCGGCTGAAAAACTGTTTTTT. Translation gives CASSPSAEKLFF.

This clone was picked up one time. The rearrangement joins TRBV5-5 to TRBJ1-1; no reliable D call. The length of the CDR3 is 15 residues. The V and J ends lost 0 bases and 4 bases respectively, with 13 bases between them. Germline V gene sequence: CDR1 SGHKS, CDR2 YYEKEE (reference sequence). The CDR3 DNA follows: TGTGCCAGCAGCTTGGTTAGGCAGACGGGCACTGAAGCTTTCTTT. Translating gives CASSLVRQTGTEAFF.

This chain connects TRBV28 to TRBJ2-5, with 12 bases that match TRBD2. The CDR3 is made up of 16 amino acids. Germline assignment: CDR1 MDHEN and CDR2 SYDVKM. Trimming removed 6 bases from V and 5 bases from J; junction bases left unmatched: 10. The CDR3, as DNA: TGTGCCAGCAGGCGTACACTAGCGGGAGGCCGGGAGACCCAGTACTTC. Translation: CASRRTLAGGRETQYF.

Only one count was recorded for this clone. The rearrangement uses TRBV4-2 and TRBJ2-6, with unresolved D. The CDR3 covers 15 residues. V dropped 2 bases and J dropped 0 bases, with 5 bases sitting between them. CDR1 and CDR2 (germline): LGHNA, YNFKEQ. The CDR3 DNA reads TGTGCCAGCAGCCAACCGCCCTCTGGGGCCAACGTCCTGACTTTC. Its protein product is CASSQPPSGANVLTF.

V is TRBV7-2 and J is TRBJ2-1, with 11 bases identical to TRBD2. V gave up 6 bases and J gave up 4 bases; unmatched junction bases: 5. Looked up from germline, CDR1 is SGHTA and CDR2 is FQGNSA. CDR3 length: 15 amino acids. The DNA for the CDR3 is TGTGCCAGCAGTCCGGGACTAGCGGTGTACAATGAGCAGTTCTTC. As protein: CASSPGLAVYNEQFF.

J is TRBJ1-5 and V is TRBV19; tentative D call: TRBD1 (5 bases). V dropped 6 bases and J dropped 6 bases, with 12 bases sitting between them. The CDR3 runs to 13 residues. From germline, CDR1 is LNHDA and CDR2 SQIVND (reference sequence). CDR3 DNA sequence: TGTGCCAGTAGCCCGGGGGTAGGTCAGCCCCAGCATTTT. Its translation: CASSPGVGQPQHF.

The chain links TRBV6-4 to TRBJ2-1, with TRBD2 matching 8 bases. Germline trimming cut 4 bases from V and 3 bases from J; bases unmatched to any gene: 2. In germline, CDR1 is MRHNA, CDR2 SNTAGT. The CDR3 runs 14 residues. The CDR3 coding sequence is TGTGCCAGCAGTGCCAGCGGGAGCTACAATGAGCAGTTCTTC. This encodes CASSASGSYNEQFF.

The chain combines TRBV6-5 with TRBJ1-6; TRBD1 might be the D (6 bases). Germline V gene data show CDR1 as MNHEY and CDR2 as SVGAGI. V was pared by 10 bases and J by 7 bases, with 17 bases between. This CDR3 region has 14 residues. For the CDR3, the DNA is TGTGCCACCCAAACGCGGGGGGGCAATTCACCCCTCCACTTT. Its translation: CATQTRGGNSPLHF.

The chain links TRBV10-2 to TRBJ1-6; TRBD1 might be the D (5 bases). The V end was cut by 7 bases, the J end by 4 bases, with 14 bases between. The CDR3 has 15 amino acids. Germline assignment: CDR1 WSHSY and CDR2 SAAADI. The CDR3 spells CASIHRDGYNSPLHF. In nucleotides, the CDR3 is TGCGCCAGCATTCACCGGGACGGGTATAATTCACCCCTCCACTTT.

The chain uses TRBV27 and TRBJ2-1, with D perhaps TRBD1 (5 bases). V gave up 8 bases and J gave up 3 bases, with 17 bases separating them. Germline CDR1 reads MNHEY; CDR2 reads SMNVEV (reference sequence). The CDR3 length is 15 residues. The CDR3: CASGQRPTGYNEQFF. In nucleotides, the CDR3 is TGTGCCAGCGGCCAGCGCCCAACAGGCTACAATGAGCAGTTCTTC.

V usage is TRBV18 and J usage is TRBJ1-3, with D maybe TRBD1 (5 bases). The V end lost 5 bases, the J end lost 2 bases, and 16 bases lay between the germline ends. Germline CDR1 KGHSH, CDR2 LQKENI. This CDR3 has 16 amino acids. In DNA form, the CDR3 reads TGTGCCAGCTCAACCAACAGTTTGGGGGCTGGAAACACCATATATTTT. This translates into CASSTNSLGAGNTIYF.

The CDR3 here is CASTQAFF. The CDR3 DNA reads TGTGCCAGCACCCAAGCTTTCTTT. The V and J genes are TRBV27 and TRBJ1-1, with D unresolved. V shed 7 bases and J shed 9 bases, with 3 bases lying between them. Per the germline V gene, CDR1 is MNHEY and CDR2 is SMNVEV (reference sequence). The CDR3 length is 8 residues.

This clone was found once. This rearrangement joins TRBV19 to TRBJ1-1; a possible D gene is TRBD1 (5 bases). Trimming stripped 2 bases from V and 2 bases from J, with 12 bases between. The length of the CDR3 is 15 residues. Germline CDR1 is LNHDA and CDR2 is SQIVND (reference sequence). The CDR3 protein is CASSIFFGGNTEAFF. CDR3 coding DNA: TGTGCCAGTAGTATATTTTTCGGGGGAAACACTGAAGCTTTCTTT.

This chain joins TRBV30 and TRBJ2-7, with 7 bases fitting TRBD1. With V trimmed by 5 bases and J by 4 bases, 11 bases remained unmatched. The germline CDR1 and CDR2 sequences are GTSNPN and SVGIG (reference sequence). There are 14 residues in the CDR3. The CDR3 sequence: CAWDPPGTAYEQYF. DNA for the CDR3: TGTGCCTGGGACCCCCCCGGGACAGCGTACGAGCAGTACTTC.

CDR3 in amino acids: CAWSLPTGRVNEQFF. The DNA of the CDR3 is TGTGCCTGGAGCCTCCCGACAGGGCGAGTAAATGAGCAGTTCTTC. The chain carries TRBV30 and TRBJ2-1; 7 bases line up with TRBD1. This CDR3 is 15 amino acids long. Germline V gives CDR1 GTSNPN, CDR2 SVGIG (reference sequence). Unmatched junction bases numbered 12, after V lost 3 bases and J lost 7 bases.

The CDR3 region is CASTFGGSGNGGEQFF. As DNA, the CDR3 is TGTGCCAGCACCTTCGGGGGTAGCGGGAATGGTGGTGAGCAGTTCTTC. This chain joins TRBV9 and TRBJ2-1; 8 nucleotides agree with TRBD2. The V gene's germline CDR1 is SGDLS and CDR2 YYNGEE. This CDR3 spans 16 amino acids. V dropped 6 bases and J dropped 9; count of bases not matched to a gene: 17.

V usage is TRBV6-1 and J usage is TRBJ2-2; no clear D. Germline CDR1 MNHNS, CDR2 SASEGT. V shed 1 base and J shed 7 bases, with 13 bases lying between them. The CDR3 has 15 amino acids. The CDR3 is CASSEVQVENGELFF. CDR3 in DNA: TGTGCCAGCAGTGAAGTGCAGGTCGAGAACGGGGAGCTGTTTTTT.

This rearrangement joins TRBV20-1 to TRBJ2-3; the D gene is possibly TRBD1 (6 bases). CDR1 DFQATT and CDR2 SNEGSKA come from the germline V gene (reference sequence). Trimming took off 3 bases at V and 12 bases at J, with 16 bases between the two ends. The CDR3 covers 12 residues. The CDR3 region is CSASRQDALQYF. As DNA, the CDR3 is TGCAGTGCTAGTCGACAGGACGCCCTTCAGTATTTT.

V gene TRBV29-1 combines with J gene TRBJ1-2; perhaps TRBD1 as D (6 bases). Germline-derived CDR1 and CDR2 are SQVTM and ANQGSEA. The CDR3 is 13 amino acids. With 4 bases removed from V and 8 bases from J, the gap between germline ends came to 17 bases. The CDR3 sequence is CSVAPRDIWGYTF. For the CDR3, the DNA is TGCAGCGTTGCCCCCCGGGACATTTGGGGCTACACCTTC.

The chain employs TRBV19 and TRBJ1-3, with D perhaps TRBD1 (6 bases). This CDR3 region has 13 residues. V was shortened by 6 bases and J by 0 bases, with 6 bases between the two germline ends. The V gene's germline CDR1 is LNHDA and CDR2 SQIVND (reference sequence). The CDR3 loop is CASRDSSGNTIYF. The CDR3 DNA reads as TGTGCCAGTAGGGACAGCTCTGGAAACACCATATATTTT.

This clone was counted once. The chain has TRBV7-9 and TRBJ2-2; a possible D gene is TRBD2 (6 bases). The length of the CDR3 is 15 residues. V lost 7 bases to trimming and J lost 7 bases, with 19 bases between them. The germline CDR1 and CDR2 sequences are SEHNR and FQNEAQ (reference sequence). DNA of the CDR3: TGTGCCAGCAATTTCGGGGGACTCGGGGACGGGGAGCTGTTTTTT. This encodes CASNFGGLGDGELFF.

This clone has more than one count but fewer than ten. The CDR3 nucleotides are TGTGCCAGCAGTGTTGGAGCGGGAGGGGAGCTGTTTTTT. It codes for CASSVGAGGELFF. V gene TRBV2 combines with J gene TRBJ2-2; 7 bases line up with TRBD2. CDR1 is SNHLY, CDR2 FYNNEI, per germline. The trim removed 4 bases at V and 8 bases at J, leaving 4 bases unmatched. The CDR3 spans 13 residues.

The chain combines TRBV19 with TRBJ1-3; D gene uncertain. V gave up 4 bases and J gave up 2 bases, with 12 bases separating them. The CDR3 has 15 residues. Per germline, CDR1 LNHDA and CDR2 SQIVND (reference sequence). CDR3 amino acids: CASSRRKEAGNTIYF. CDR3 in DNA: TGTGCCAGTAGTAGAAGGAAAGAAGCTGGAAACACCATATATTTT. The whole variable domain, remainder taken from reference TRBV19 and TRBJ1-3, is DGGITQSPKYLFRKEGQNVTLSCEQNLNHDAMYWYRQDPGQGLRLIYYSQIVNDFQKGDIAEGYSVSREKKESFPLTVTSAQKNPTAFYLCASSRRKEAGNTIYFGEGSWLTVV.

The CDR3 DNA is TGTGCCAGCAGTTACTCTTGGGGAGAGACCCAGTACTTC. It translates to CASSYSWGETQYF. The chain combines TRBV6-2 or TRBV6-3 with TRBJ2-5; D gene ambiguous. The V end lost 0 bases, the J end lost 4 bases, and 6 bases lay between the germline ends. The CDR3 spans 13 residues. The germline gives CDR1 MNHEY, CDR2 SVGEGT.

Only a few counts were recorded for this clone. This chain links TRBV7-9 with TRBJ1-5; D remains ambiguous. This CDR3 spans 15 amino acids. Germline V gene lookup returns CDR1 SEHNR and CDR2 FQNEAQ (reference sequence). V was cut by 1 base and J by 2 bases, with 9 bases left in between. The CDR3 is CASSLGTARNQPQHF. CDR3 coding DNA: TGTGCCAGCAGCTTAGGAACAGCTCGCAATCAGCCCCAGCATTTT.

The chain recombines TRBV30 with TRBJ2-3; TRBD1 matches 8 bases. Germline-derived CDR1 and CDR2 are GTSNPN and SVGIG (reference sequence). The CDR3 is 15 residues long. V was pared by 2 bases and J by 5 bases, with 9 bases of the junction left unmatched. CDR3 region: CAWSPGRGHGDTQYF. Here the CDR3 DNA reads TGTGCCTGGAGTCCGGGCAGGGGGCATGGAGATACGCAGTATTTT. The entire variable domain, with the rest obtained from reference TRBV30 and TRBJ2-3, is as follows: SQTIHQWPATLVQPVGSPLSLECTVEGTSNPNLYWYRQAAGRGLQLLFYSVGIGQISSEVPQNLSASRPQDRQFILSSKKLLLSDSGFYLCAWSPGRGHGDTQYFGPGTRLTVL.

The rearrangement uses TRBV6-4 and TRBJ2-3; possibly TRBD1 or TRBD2 for D (6 bases each). CDR3 length equals 12 residues. CDR1 and CDR2 (germline): MRHNA, SNTAGT. V was shortened by 4 bases and J by 8 bases, with 10 bases between the two germline ends. CDR3 sequence: CASSVGGGTQYF. The CDR3 DNA follows: TGTGCCAGCAGTGTCGGGGGCGGTACGCAGTATTTT.

This clone was recorded only once. The rearrangement joins TRBV7-2 to TRBJ1-5, with no clear D. The length of the CDR3 is 13 residues. CDR1 is SGHTA, CDR2 FQGNSA, per germline. V lost 4 bases, J lost 11 bases, and 15 bases lay in between. The CDR3 region is CASSSNTISTQHF. The CDR3 coding sequence is TGTGCCAGCAGCTCAAATACAATCAGTACCCAGCATTTT.

About this clone: One end of the junction does not line up with germline, which may come from a read error. The chain links TRBV28 to TRBJ2-2, with D perhaps being TRBD1 or TRBD2 (5 bases each). The germline V gene has CDR1 MDHEN and CDR2 SYDVKM. The CDR3 sequence is 16 residues long. The CDR3: CASSLWGPLNTGELFF. The CDR3 DNA reads as TGTGCCAGCAGCTTATGGGGACCCCTGAACACCGGGGAGCTGTTTTTT.